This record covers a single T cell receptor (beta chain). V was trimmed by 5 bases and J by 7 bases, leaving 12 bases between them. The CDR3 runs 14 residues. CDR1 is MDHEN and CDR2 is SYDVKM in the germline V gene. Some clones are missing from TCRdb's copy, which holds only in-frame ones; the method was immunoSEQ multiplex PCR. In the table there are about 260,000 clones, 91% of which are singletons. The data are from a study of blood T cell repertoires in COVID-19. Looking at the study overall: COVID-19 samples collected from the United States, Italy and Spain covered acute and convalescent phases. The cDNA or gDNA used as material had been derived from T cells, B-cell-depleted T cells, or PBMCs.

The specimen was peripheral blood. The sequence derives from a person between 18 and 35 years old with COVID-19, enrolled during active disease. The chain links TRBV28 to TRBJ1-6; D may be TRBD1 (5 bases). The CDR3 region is CASSRDSRNSPLHF. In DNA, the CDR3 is TGTGCCAGCAGTCGCGACAGCCGGAATTCACCCCTCCACTTT.